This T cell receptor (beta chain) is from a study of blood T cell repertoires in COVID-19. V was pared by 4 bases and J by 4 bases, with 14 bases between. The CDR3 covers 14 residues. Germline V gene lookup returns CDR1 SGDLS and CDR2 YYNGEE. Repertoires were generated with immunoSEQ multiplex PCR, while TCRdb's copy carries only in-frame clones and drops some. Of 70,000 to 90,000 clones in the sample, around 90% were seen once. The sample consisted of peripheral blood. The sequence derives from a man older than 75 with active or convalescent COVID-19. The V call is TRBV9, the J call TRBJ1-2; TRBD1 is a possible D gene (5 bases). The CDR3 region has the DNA TGTGCCAGCAGCCCCCGGGGAGGGACCTATGGCTACACCTTC. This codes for CASSPRGGTYGYTF.